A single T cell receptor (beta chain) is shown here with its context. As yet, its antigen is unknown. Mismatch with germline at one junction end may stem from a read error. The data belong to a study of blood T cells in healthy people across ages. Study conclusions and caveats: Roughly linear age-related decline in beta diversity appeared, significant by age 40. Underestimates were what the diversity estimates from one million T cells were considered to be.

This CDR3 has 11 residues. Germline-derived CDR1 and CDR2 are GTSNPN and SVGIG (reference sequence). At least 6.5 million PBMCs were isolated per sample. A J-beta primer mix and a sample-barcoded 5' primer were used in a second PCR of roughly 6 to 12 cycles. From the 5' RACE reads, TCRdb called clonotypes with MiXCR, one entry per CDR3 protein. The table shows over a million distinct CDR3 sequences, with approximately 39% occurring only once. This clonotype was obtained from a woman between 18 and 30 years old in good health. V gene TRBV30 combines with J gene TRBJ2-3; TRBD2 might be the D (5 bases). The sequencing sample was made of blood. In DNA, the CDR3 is TGTGCCGGGAGTATGGCGGATACGCAGTATTTT. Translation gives CAGSMADTQYF.